The present TCR beta chain was sequenced within a study of T cell responses to AZD1222 COVID-19 vaccine. The study's findings and limits: Spike was spanned by vaccine-associated CD4 TCRs, which were dominant at 160-218 and 743-854. Just a handful of people given AZD1222 tested seropositive at baseline. White British donors predominated, females outnumbered males, and clonal diversity was possibly underestimated. Unmutated variant regions reportedly attract nearly half of all spike-specific TCRs.

The CDR3 has 12 amino acids. V lost 3 bases, J lost 7 bases, and 9 bases lay in between. Here immunoSEQ multiplex PCR was the method, and the copy in TCRdb shows in-frame clones only, minus some. Among 85,000 to 120,000 clones listed, around 91% were seen once. As for this clone: As yet, its antigen is unknown.

V and J are TRBV12-3 or TRBV12-4 and TRBJ1-2; unclear D gene. This clonotype was sampled from an adult who received the AZD1222 COVID-19 vaccine. The sample in question was peripheral blood, obtained 28 days after the second AZD1222 dose. The CDR3 DNA follows: TGTGCCAGCAGTTTTCGGGGTACTGGCTACACCTTC. This encodes CASSFRGTGYTF.